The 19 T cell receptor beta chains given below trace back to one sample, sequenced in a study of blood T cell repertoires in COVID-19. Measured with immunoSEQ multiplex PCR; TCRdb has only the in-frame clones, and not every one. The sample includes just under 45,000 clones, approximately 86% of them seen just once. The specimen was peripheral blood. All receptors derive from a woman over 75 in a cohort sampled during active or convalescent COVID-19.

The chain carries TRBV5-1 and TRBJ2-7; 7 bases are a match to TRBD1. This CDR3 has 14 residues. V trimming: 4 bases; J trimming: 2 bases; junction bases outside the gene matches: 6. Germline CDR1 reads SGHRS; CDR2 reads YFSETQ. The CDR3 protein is CASSPGTVPYEQYF. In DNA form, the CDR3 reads TGCGCCAGCAGCCCAGGGACAGTGCCCTACGAGCAGTACTTC.

The CDR3 bases are TGTGCCACCAGCATTCCGGGACATAGGAATGAAAAACTGTTTTTT. It specifies CATSIPGHRNEKLFF. The V and J genes are TRBV24-1 and TRBJ1-4; the D gene is possibly TRBD1 (6 bases). This CDR3 is built from 15 residues. Per germline, CDR1 KGHDR and CDR2 SFDVKD. V was clipped by 7 bases and J by 5 bases, with 16 bases between them.

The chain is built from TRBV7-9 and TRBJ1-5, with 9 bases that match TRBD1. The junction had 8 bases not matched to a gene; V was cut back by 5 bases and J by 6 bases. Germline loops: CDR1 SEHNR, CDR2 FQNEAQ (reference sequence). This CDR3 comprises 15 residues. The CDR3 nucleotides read TGTGCCAGCAGCCCCGAGACAGGGGGGCCTCAGCCCCAGCATTTT. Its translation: CASSPETGGPQPQHF.

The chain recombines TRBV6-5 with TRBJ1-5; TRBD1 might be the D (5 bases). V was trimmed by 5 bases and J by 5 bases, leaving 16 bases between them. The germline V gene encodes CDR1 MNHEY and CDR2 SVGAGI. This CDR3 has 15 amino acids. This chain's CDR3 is CASSPWVGGDQPQHF. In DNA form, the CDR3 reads TGTGCCAGCAGTCCCTGGGTGGGGGGAGATCAGCCCCAGCATTTT.

In DNA, the CDR3 is TGTGCCAGTAGTCGTGATTCACCCCTCCACTTT. Its protein is CASSRDSPLHF. This chain joins TRBV19 and TRBJ1-6; D not resolved. With 5 bases removed from V and 8 bases from J, the gap between germline ends came to 4 bases. The germline V gene has CDR1 LNHDA and CDR2 SQIVND (reference sequence). This CDR3 has 11 amino acids.

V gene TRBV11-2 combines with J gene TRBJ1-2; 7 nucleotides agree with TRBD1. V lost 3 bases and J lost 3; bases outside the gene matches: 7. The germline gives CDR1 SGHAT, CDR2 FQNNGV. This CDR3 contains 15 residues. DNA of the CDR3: TGTGCCAGCAGCTTGAACAGGGGATTTGACTATGGCTACACCTTC. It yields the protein CASSLNRGFDYGYTF.

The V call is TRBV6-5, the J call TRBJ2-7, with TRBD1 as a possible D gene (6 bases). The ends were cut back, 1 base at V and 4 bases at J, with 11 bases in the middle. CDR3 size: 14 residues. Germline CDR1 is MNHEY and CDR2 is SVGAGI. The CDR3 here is CASSYFGQTYEQYF. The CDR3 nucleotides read TGTGCCAGCAGTTACTTCGGACAGACTTACGAGCAGTACTTC.

In DNA, the CDR3 is TGTGCCAGCAGCTTTGTAGGCGGGGGCCCCAATGAGCAGTTCTTC. Protein sequence: CASSFVGGGPNEQFF. The chain couples TRBV7-3 to TRBJ2-1, with TRBD2 as a possible D gene (7 bases). The V and J ends lost 3 bases and 6 bases respectively, with 15 bases between them. Germline-derived CDR1 and CDR2 are SGHTA and FQGTGA. The CDR3 sequence is 15 residues long.

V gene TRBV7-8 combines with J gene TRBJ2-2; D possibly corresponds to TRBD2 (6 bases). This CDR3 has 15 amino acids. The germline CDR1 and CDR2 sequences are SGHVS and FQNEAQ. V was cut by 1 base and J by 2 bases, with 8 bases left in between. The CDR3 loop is CASSLGSGNTGELFF. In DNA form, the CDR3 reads TGTGCCAGCAGCTTAGGTAGCGGCAACACCGGGGAGCTGTTTTTT.

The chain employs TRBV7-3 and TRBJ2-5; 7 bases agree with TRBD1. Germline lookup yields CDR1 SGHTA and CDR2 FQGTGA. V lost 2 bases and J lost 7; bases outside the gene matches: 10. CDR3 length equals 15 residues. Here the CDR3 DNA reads TGTGCCAGCAGCTTAGCAGGCAGGGGGAGTACGACCCAGTACTTC. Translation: CASSLAGRGSTTQYF.

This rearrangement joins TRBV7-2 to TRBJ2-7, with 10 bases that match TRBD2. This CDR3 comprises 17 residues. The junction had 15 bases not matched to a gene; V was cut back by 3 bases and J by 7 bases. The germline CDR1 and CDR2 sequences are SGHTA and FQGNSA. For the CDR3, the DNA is TGTGCCAGCAGCTTGGTTTCGGGAGCGGGGGGGCCGATGGAGCAGTACTTC. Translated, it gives CASSLVSGAGGPMEQYF.

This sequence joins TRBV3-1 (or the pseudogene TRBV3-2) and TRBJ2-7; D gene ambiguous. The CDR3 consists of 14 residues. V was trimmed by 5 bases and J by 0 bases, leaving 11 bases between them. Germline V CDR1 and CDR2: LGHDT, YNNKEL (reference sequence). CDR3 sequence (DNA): TGTGCCAGCAGCGGATCCTCAGGCTCCTACGAGCAGTACTTC. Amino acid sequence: CASSGSSGSYEQYF.

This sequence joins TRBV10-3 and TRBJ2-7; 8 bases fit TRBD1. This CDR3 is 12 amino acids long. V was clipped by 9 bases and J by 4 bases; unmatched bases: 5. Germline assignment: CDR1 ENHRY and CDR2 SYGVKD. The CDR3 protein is CAIGQGGYEQYF. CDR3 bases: TGTGCCATAGGACAGGGAGGATACGAGCAGTACTTC.

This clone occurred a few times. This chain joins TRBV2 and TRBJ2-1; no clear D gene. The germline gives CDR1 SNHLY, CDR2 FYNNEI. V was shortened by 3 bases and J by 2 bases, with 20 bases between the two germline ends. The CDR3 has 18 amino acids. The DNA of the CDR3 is TGTGCCAGCAGTGATTTGTTGATCTTGGGCGTCGCCTACAATGAGCAGTTCTTC. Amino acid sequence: CASSDLLILGVAYNEQFF.

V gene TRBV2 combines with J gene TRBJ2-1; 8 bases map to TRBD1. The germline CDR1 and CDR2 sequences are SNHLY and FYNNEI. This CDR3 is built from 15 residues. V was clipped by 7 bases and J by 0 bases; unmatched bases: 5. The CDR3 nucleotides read TGTGCCAGCACTACAGGGGGGACCTCCTACAATGAGCAGTTCTTC. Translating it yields CASTTGGTSYNEQFF.

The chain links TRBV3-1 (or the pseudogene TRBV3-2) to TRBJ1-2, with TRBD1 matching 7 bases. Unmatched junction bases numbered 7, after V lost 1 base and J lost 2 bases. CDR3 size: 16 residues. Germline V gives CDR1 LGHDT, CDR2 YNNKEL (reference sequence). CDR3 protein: CASSQGQGILNYGYTF. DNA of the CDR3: TGTGCCAGCAGCCAAGGACAGGGCATACTAAACTATGGCTACACCTTC.

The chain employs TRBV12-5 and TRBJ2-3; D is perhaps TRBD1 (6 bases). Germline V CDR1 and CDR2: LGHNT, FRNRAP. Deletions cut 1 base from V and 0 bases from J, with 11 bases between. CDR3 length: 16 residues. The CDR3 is CASGLGTETSTDTQYF. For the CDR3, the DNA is TGTGCTAGTGGTTTGGGGACAGAAACTAGCACAGATACGCAGTATTTT.

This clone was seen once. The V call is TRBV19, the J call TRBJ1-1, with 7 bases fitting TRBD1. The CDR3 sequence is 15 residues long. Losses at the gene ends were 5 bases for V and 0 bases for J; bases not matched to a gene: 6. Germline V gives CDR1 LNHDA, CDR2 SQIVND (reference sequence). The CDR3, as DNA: TGTGCCAGTAGTGACAAGGGACAGATGAACACTGAAGCTTTCTTT. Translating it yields CASSDKGQMNTEAFF.

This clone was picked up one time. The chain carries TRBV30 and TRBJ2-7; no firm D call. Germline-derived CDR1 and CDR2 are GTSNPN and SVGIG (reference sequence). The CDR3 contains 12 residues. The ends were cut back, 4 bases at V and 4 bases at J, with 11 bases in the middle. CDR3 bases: TGTGCCTGGATCCGCAGGAAATACGAGCAGTACTTC. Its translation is CAWIRRKYEQYF.